These 4 T cell receptor beta chains originate from one sample sequenced in a study of cytomegalovirus exposure and HLA in healthy donors. In the PCR, 60 Vbeta and 13 Jbeta primers were used. The data were produced by immunoSEQ multiplex PCR, yet TCRdb's version contains in-frame clones alone and is incomplete. The table has 100,000 to 150,000 clones, over 65% seen once. Sequencing was performed on PBMCs. The receptors shown here come from a middle-aged man in good health and CMV-seronegative.

The chain carries TRBV30 and TRBJ1-1, with 8 bases that match TRBD1. This CDR3 comprises 12 residues. With V trimmed by 8 bases and J by 5 bases, 7 bases remained unmatched. Germline V CDR1 and CDR2: GTSNPN, SVGIG (reference sequence). CDR3 sequence reads: CAGGQGWTEAFF. The CDR3 DNA sequence: TGTGCCGGAGGACAGGGTTGGACTGAAGCTTTCTTT. Drawing the rest from reference TRBV30 and TRBJ1-1, the complete variable domain is SQTIHQWPATLVQPVGSPLSLECTVEGTSNPNLYWYRQAAGRGLQLLFYSVGIGQISSEVPQNLSASRPQDRQFILSSKKLLLSDSGFYLCAGGQGWTEAFFGQGTRLTVV.

The chain recombines TRBV9 with TRBJ1-2; no definite D call. Germline V gene lookup returns CDR1 SGDLS and CDR2 YYNGEE. The germline V and J ends were trimmed by 0 bases and 7 bases, with 10 bases remaining between them. The CDR3 runs to 13 residues. The CDR3 DNA follows: TGTGCCAGCAGCGTAGTGCAGGCGCGTGGCTACACCTTC. Amino acid sequence: CASSVVQARGYTF.

The V call is TRBV25-1, the J call TRBJ2-1; a weak D match, TRBD2 (6 bases). Germline V lookup: CDR1 MGHDK, CDR2 SYGVNS. The V and J ends lost 8 bases and 0 bases respectively, with 14 bases between them. The length of the CDR3 is 15 residues. The CDR3, as DNA: TGTGCCAGCCTTATTGGGGGGAGCTCCTACAATGAGCAGTTCTTC. Amino acids: CASLIGGSSYNEQFF.

The rearrangement links TRBV28 to TRBJ1-2; possible D gene TRBD1, 5 bases. Germline-derived CDR1 and CDR2 are MDHEN and SYDVKM. The CDR3 consists of 13 residues. V lost 6 bases and J 2 bases, leaving 10 bases between the germline ends. CDR3 in amino acids: CASSRQTNYGYTF. As DNA, the CDR3 is TGTGCCAGCAGCCGACAGACCAACTATGGCTACACCTTC.